These 31 T cell receptor beta chains were sequenced from one sample in a study of shared clonotypes between healthy human individuals. TCRdb's copy holds only in-frame clones and misses some; the assay was immunoSEQ multiplex PCR. The profile shows around 1,900,000 clones, over 85% of them singletons. Naive CD8 cells lacked CD45RO, underwent positive selection for CCR7 and left out terminally differentiated effector memory CD45RA+ cells. Source material: naive CD8+ T cells from PBMCs. These receptors were obtained from a man aged 18 to 30 in good health. Some clones in this sample may be carry-over from other donors' samples.

A few counts support this clone. This chain joins TRBV9 and TRBJ1-1, with D maybe TRBD1 (6 bases). The germline V gene encodes CDR1 SGDLS and CDR2 YYNGEE. Trimming shortened V by 3 bases and J by 3 bases, and 6 bases separated the two germline ends. CDR3 length: 12 amino acids. CDR3 DNA: TGTGCCAGCAGCGGGGGGCACACTGAAGCTTTCTTT. It specifies CASSGGHTEAFF.

The chain joins TRBV28 to TRBJ2-5; D unclear. The CDR3 spans 14 residues. CDR1 MDHEN and CDR2 SYDVKM come from the germline V gene. Trimming removed 1 base at V and 4 bases at J, with 10 bases between. The CDR3 protein is CASSLFRHRETQYF. In DNA, the CDR3 is TGTGCCAGCAGTTTATTTCGACATCGAGAGACCCAGTACTTC.

J is TRBJ2-7 and V is TRBV15, with a weak D call TRBD1 (5 bases). This CDR3 comprises 17 residues. Germline V gives CDR1 LNHNV, CDR2 YYDKDF (reference sequence). V was pared by 3 bases and J by 4 bases, with 22 bases between. CDR3 sequence: CATSSTFRVRNQYEQYF. The CDR3 bases are TGTGCCACCAGCAGCACCTTCAGGGTCCGAAATCAATACGAGCAGTACTTC.

The chain recombines TRBV7-8 with TRBJ2-2; D unresolved. From germline, CDR1 is SGHVS and CDR2 FQNEAQ. Trimming stripped 0 bases from V and 4 bases from J, with 12 bases between. This CDR3 contains 16 residues. The CDR3 sequence: CASSLATVSLTGELFF. CDR3 nucleotides: TGTGCCAGCAGCTTAGCCACAGTCAGCCTCACCGGGGAGCTGTTTTTT.

The J gene is TRBJ2-3, the V gene TRBV11-3, with D perhaps TRBD1 (5 bases). Per germline, CDR1 SGHNT and CDR2 YENEEA. The CDR3 totals 15 residues. The V gene lost 5 bases and the J gene lost 0 bases, with 12 bases spanning the gap. The CDR3 loop is CASSPGYSSTDTQYF. In nucleotides, the CDR3 is TGTGCCAGCAGCCCAGGGTATTCTAGCACAGATACGCAGTATTTT.

The V and J genes are TRBV11-3 and TRBJ1-5, with a tentative D call TRBD1 (6 bases). CDR3 length: 15 residues. The germline V gene encodes CDR1 SGHNT and CDR2 YENEEA. V lost 0 bases and J 2 bases, leaving 8 bases between the germline ends. CDR3 residues: CASSLEAGGNQPQHF. The CDR3 DNA sequence: TGTGCCAGCAGCTTAGAAGCAGGGGGCAATCAGCCCCAGCATTTT.

The gene calls are TRBV7-3 and TRBJ1-2; a possible D gene is TRBD1 (6 bases). Germline CDR1 SGHTA, CDR2 FQGTGA. V was trimmed by 2 bases and J by 5 bases, leaving 15 bases between them. The CDR3 extends over 15 amino acids. CDR3 bases: TGTGCCAGCAGCTTAGGGTTAGGGCAGGGGTATGGCTACACCTTC. It is translated as CASSLGLGQGYGYTF.

The V gene is TRBV5-1, the J gene TRBJ2-7; possibly TRBD2 for D (8 bases). The CDR3 loop spans 15 amino acids. The germline V and J ends were trimmed by 4 bases and 3 bases, with 17 bases remaining between them. The germline CDR1 and CDR2 sequences are SGHRS and YFSETQ. This CDR3 is CASSLRQGLDYEQYF. DNA of the CDR3: TGCGCCAGCAGCCTCAGACAGGGACTAGACTACGAGCAGTACTTC.

The chain is built from TRBV19 and TRBJ2-7; tentative D call: TRBD2 (6 bases). Trimming cost V 4 bases and J 2 bases, with 12 bases left between them. The germline V gene encodes CDR1 LNHDA and CDR2 SQIVND (reference sequence). The CDR3 totals 14 residues. The CDR3 nucleotides are TGTGCCAGTAGTAGGCGGGACCGCCCCTACGAGCAGTACTTC. Its protein product is CASSRRDRPYEQYF.

This rearrangement joins TRBV7-6 to TRBJ2-7, with TRBD2 matching 12 bases. Per the germline V gene, CDR1 is SGHVS and CDR2 is FNYEAQ. The CDR3 runs 19 residues. V was clipped by 2 bases and J by 4 bases; unmatched bases: 15. CDR3 loop: CASSLSLGLAGGPSYEQYF. The CDR3 DNA is TGTGCCAGCAGCTTAAGTCTGGGGCTAGCGGGAGGGCCTTCATACGAGCAGTACTTC.

The chain recombines TRBV9 with TRBJ2-1, with D hard to call. The germline V gene encodes CDR1 SGDLS and CDR2 YYNGEE. Between the trimmed V and J ends, which lost 3 bases and 7 bases, there was a span of 11 bases. The CDR3 covers 13 residues. DNA of the CDR3: TGTGCCAGCAGCGGGGCCCCGGAAAATGAGCAGTTCTTC. Translation gives CASSGAPENEQFF.

This clone showed up just once. This chain connects TRBV6-5 to TRBJ1-4, with D unresolved. Germline values: CDR1 MNHEY, CDR2 SVGAGI. CDR3 length: 14 residues. V was pared by 0 bases and J by 6 bases, with 8 bases between. The CDR3 protein is CASSYSSRDEKLFF. The CDR3 region has the DNA TGTGCCAGCAGTTACTCGTCCAGAGATGAAAAACTGTTTTTT.

This clone was observed once. In the same sample, other DNA sequences code for this CDR3. The chain uses TRBV28 and TRBJ1-3; D remains ambiguous. CDR1 and CDR2 from the germline V gene are MDHEN and SYDVKM. This CDR3 has 10 amino acids. Trimming removed 8 bases at V and 5 bases at J, with 4 bases between. This chain's CDR3 is CASGRNTIYF. The CDR3 region has the DNA TGTGCCAGCGGACGAAACACCATATATTTT.

This clone came up once. The chain employs TRBV2 and TRBJ1-5; no reliable D call. CDR3 length: 17 amino acids. Looked up from germline, CDR1 is SNHLY and CDR2 is FYNNEI. V lost 1 base to trimming and J lost 1 base, with 14 bases between them. DNA of the CDR3: TGTGCCAGCAGTGAAGGGCCAAACCAGATGAGCAATCAGCCCCAGCATTTT. Residues: CASSEGPNQMSNQPQHF.

The CDR3 bases are TGTGCCAGCATAGACAGGTTGAACTATGGCTACACCTTC. Its translation: CASIDRLNYGYTF. The chain joins TRBV2 to TRBJ1-2; D might be TRBD1 (6 bases). Germline V gene sequence: CDR1 SNHLY, CDR2 FYNNEI. Deletions cut 7 bases from V and 2 bases from J, with 11 bases between. CDR3 length: 13 amino acids.

The CDR3 spells CASNLGVGTNTGELFF. The CDR3 region has the DNA TGTGCCAGCAACCTGGGCGTGGGGACCAACACCGGGGAGCTGTTTTTT. This chain uses TRBV28 with TRBJ2-2; D tentatively reads TRBD1 or TRBD2 (5 bases each). Germline V gene lookup returns CDR1 MDHEN and CDR2 SYDVKM. The CDR3 length is 16 residues. Trimming cost V 7 bases and J 2 bases, with 17 bases left between them.

The chain links TRBV6-1 to TRBJ1-2; D is ambiguous. V lost 1 base and J 0 bases, leaving 9 bases between the germline ends. The CDR3 totals 15 residues. Germline-derived CDR1 and CDR2 are MNHNS and SASEGT. This CDR3 is CASSEGTTANYGYTF. The CDR3 DNA reads TGTGCCAGCAGTGAAGGGACTACAGCTAACTATGGCTACACCTTC.

The chain is built from TRBV9 and TRBJ2-5, with D perhaps TRBD2 (7 bases). In germline, CDR1 is SGDLS, CDR2 YYNGEE. Trimming shortened V by 7 bases and J by 1 base, and 14 bases separated the two germline ends. CDR3 size: 14 residues. Here the CDR3 reads CASDSGTSQETQYF. For the CDR3, the DNA is TGTGCCAGCGACAGCGGGACATCCCAAGAGACCCAGTACTTC.

This chain uses TRBV27 with TRBJ2-7; TRBD1 might be the D (5 bases). The CDR3 extends over 14 amino acids. Germline loops: CDR1 MNHEY, CDR2 SMNVEV (reference sequence). The ends were cut back, 3 bases at V and 2 bases at J, with 11 bases in the middle. CDR3 protein: CASSLTRAAYEQYF. The CDR3, as DNA: TGTGCCAGCAGTTTGACCAGGGCAGCCTACGAGCAGTACTTC.

This chain uses TRBV7-8 with TRBJ1-1; no reliable D call. The germline V and J ends were trimmed by 0 bases and 10 bases, with 9 bases remaining between them. The CDR3 length is 12 residues. Germline lookup yields CDR1 SGHVS and CDR2 FQNEAQ. The CDR3 nucleotides read TGTGCCAGCAGCTTAGCAGGAGACGGAGCTTTCTTT. It codes for CASSLAGDGAFF. Looking up the rest from reference TRBV7-8 and TRBJ1-1 gives the full variable domain: GAGVSQSPRYKVAKRGQDVALRCDPISGHVSLFWYQQALGQGPEFLTYFQNEAQLDKSGLPSDRFFAERPEGSVSTLKIQRTQQEDSAVYLCASSLAGDGAFFGQGTRLTVV.

For this clone: Other DNA sequences in the sample encode the same CDR3. V and J are TRBV9 and TRBJ2-3; D possibly corresponds to TRBD2 (5 bases). V lost 0 bases to trimming and J lost 0 bases, with 5 bases between them. This CDR3 is built from 14 residues. Per germline, CDR1 SGDLS and CDR2 YYNGEE. CDR3 residues: CASSVVASTDTQYF. DNA for the CDR3: TGTGCCAGCAGCGTAGTAGCGAGCACAGATACGCAGTATTTT. The entire variable domain, with the rest obtained from reference TRBV9 and TRBJ2-3, is as follows: DSGVTQTPKHLITATGQRVTLRCSPRSGDLSVYWYQQSLDQGLQFLIQYYNGEERAKGNILERFSAQQFPDLHSELNLSSLELGDSALYFCASSVVASTDTQYFGPGTRLTVL.

V is TRBV11-2 and J is TRBJ1-2; maybe TRBD1 (5 bases). Per the germline V gene, CDR1 is SGHAT and CDR2 is FQNNGV. Trimming removed 1 base at V and 6 bases at J, with 12 bases between. CDR3 length: 14 residues. The CDR3 loop is CASSLGGGSNGYTF. As DNA, the CDR3 is TGTGCCAGCAGCTTAGGCGGGGGGTCAAATGGCTACACCTTC.

This clone has a single count. The V gene is TRBV5-4, the J gene TRBJ2-5, with 13 bases aligning to TRBD2. The trim removed 4 bases at V and 6 bases at J, leaving 12 bases unmatched. The CDR3 has 17 residues. Germline V gives CDR1 SGHNT, CDR2 YYREEE (reference sequence). The CDR3 DNA follows: TGTGCCAGCAGCCCTCCGGGACTAGCGGGACCCTTGAAGACCCAGTACTTC. It yields the protein CASSPPGLAGPLKTQYF.

This clone was counted between two and nine times. DNA for the CDR3: TGTGCCAGCAGCTTAGACACGACAGGGGTTGGGACTGAAGCTTTCTTT. It translates to CASSLDTTGVGTEAFF. V is TRBV7-9 and J is TRBJ1-1; 8 nucleotides line up with TRBD1. CDR1 and CDR2 from the germline V gene are SEHNR and FQNEAQ (reference sequence). The CDR3 is 16 amino acids. Unmatched junction bases numbered 9, after V lost 1 base and J lost 5 bases.

This chain uses TRBV7-8 with TRBJ2-7; no reliable D call. CDR1 is SGHVS, CDR2 FQNEAQ, per germline. V dropped 1 base and J dropped 5 bases, with 15 bases sitting between them. The CDR3 has 15 amino acids. CDR3 sequence (DNA): TGTGCCAGCAGCTTAGTTGACGGCCCCGGCGACGAGCAGTACTTC. Protein: CASSLVDGPGDEQYF.

This clone came up once. The chain recombines TRBV7-3 with TRBJ2-2; 8 bases map to TRBD2. Germline loops: CDR1 SGHTA, CDR2 FQGTGA. J lost 4 bases, V lost 1 base, and 11 bases had no gene match. There are 18 residues in the CDR3. Here the CDR3 reads CASSLRAGLAGLTGELFF. As DNA, the CDR3 is TGTGCCAGCAGCTTAAGAGCCGGGCTAGCGGGCCTCACCGGGGAGCTGTTTTTT.

The gene calls are TRBV6-6 and TRBJ2-7; D may be TRBD2 (6 bases). The germline V gene encodes CDR1 MNHNY and CDR2 SVGAGI (reference sequence). V gave up 5 bases and J gave up 3 bases, with 17 bases separating them. The CDR3 sequence is 15 residues long. CDR3 in DNA: TGTGCCAGCAGTCCCTCTGAGGGAGGAGGCTACGAGCAGTACTTC. This encodes CASSPSEGGGYEQYF.

The count of this clone is one. The V call is TRBV9, the J call TRBJ2-3; no clear D gene. Trimming pared 3 bases from V and 3 bases from J, leaving 14 bases between. The germline gives CDR1 SGDLS, CDR2 YYNGEE. The CDR3 totals 15 residues. The CDR3 nucleotides are TGTGCCAGCAGCGAACAAGTTACTTCAACAGATACGCAGTATTTT. Translation: CASSEQVTSTDTQYF. The full variable domain, rest sourced from reference TRBV9 and TRBJ2-3, is DSGVTQTPKHLITATGQRVTLRCSPRSGDLSVYWYQQSLDQGLQFLIQYYNGEERAKGNILERFSAQQFPDLHSELNLSSLELGDSALYFCASSEQVTSTDTQYFGPGTRLTVL.

The V gene is TRBV7-9, the J gene TRBJ2-5; 7 nucleotides line up with TRBD1. With 7 bases clipped from V and 5 bases from J, the junction kept 16 bases outside the gene matches. This CDR3 is 16 amino acids long. Germline V gene data show CDR1 as SEHNR and CDR2 as FQNEAQ (reference sequence). DNA of the CDR3: TGTGCCAGCACCCTAGACAGGGTTTCTTTACGGGAGACCCAGTACTTC. Translated, it gives CASTLDRVSLRETQYF.

This rearrangement joins TRBV30 to TRBJ1-1, with D possibly being TRBD1 (6 bases). Deletions cut 1 base from V and 11 bases from J, with 23 bases between. The CDR3 is made up of 15 amino acids. From germline, CDR1 is GTSNPN and CDR2 SVGIG (reference sequence). The CDR3: CAWSDLRDTLKDAFF. The CDR3, as DNA: TGTGCCTGGAGTGACCTCCGGGACACCCTAAAGGATGCTTTCTTT.

This clone has more than one count but fewer than ten. The chain couples TRBV9 to TRBJ1-2; 8 bases are a match to TRBD1. The CDR3 is made up of 14 amino acids. Germline CDR1 is SGDLS and CDR2 is YYNGEE. The V gene end was trimmed by 3 bases and the J gene end by 2 bases; junction bases not matched to a gene: 3. CDR3 DNA sequence: TGTGCCAGCAGCGAGGGACAGGCAAACTATGGCTACACCTTC. Its translation is CASSEGQANYGYTF. Full variable domain (rest looked up from reference TRBV9 and TRBJ1-2): DSGVTQTPKHLITATGQRVTLRCSPRSGDLSVYWYQQSLDQGLQFLIQYYNGEERAKGNILERFSAQQFPDLHSELNLSSLELGDSALYFCASSEGQANYGYTFGSGTRLTVV.